Described below is a single T cell receptor beta chain sequence and its context. Its antigen is not known. Genomic DNA came from blood regulatory T cells gated CD4+ CD25-high CD127-low. This sample was taken from a study of regulatory and conventional T cells in RAG deficiency. Here immunoSEQ multiplex PCR was the method, and the copy in TCRdb shows in-frame clones only, minus some. This sample has under 20,000 clones, with about nine tenths found just once. Overall study findings and caveats: Treg unique TCR beta sequences were about 110-fold fewer in Omenn syndrome and CID/AS patients than controls. Patient subsets had shorter CDR3s; Omenn Treg-Tconv overlap exceeded 80%. Shannon entropy was markedly lower and Simpson indices higher in RAG-deficient patients than control T-cell subsets.

This CDR3 is 13 amino acids long. V lost 0 bases, J lost 7 bases, and 10 bases lay in between. CDR1 is SGDLS and CDR2 is YYNGEE in the germline V gene. This same sample was also part of a study on regulatory T cells. That source reports: The primer mix had 52 TRBV and 13 TRBJ primers. Skewed V and J usage and few unique V-J pairs marked patient repertoires, most in Tregs.

Sequenced sample: Tregs sorted from blood. The V call is TRBV9, the J call TRBJ2-5; D is ambiguous. The TCR comes from a human donor in good health. CDR3 coding DNA: TGTGCCAGCAGCGTAGGCCTCGAGGCGACCCAGTACTTC. This encodes CASSVGLEATQYF.